Below, 22 T cell receptor beta chains from the same sample are listed, as sequenced in a study of technical replicates of blood from several donors. Sequencing used immunoSEQ multiplex PCR; TCRdb keeps in-frame clones, though not all of them. The sample records 95,000 to 100,000 clones, just over 95% being singletons. The material sequenced was T cells isolated from PBMCs. These receptors all come from a human donor in good health.

CDR3 residues: CASRGRVGRGLLQETQYF. CDR3 sequence (DNA): TGTGCCAGCAGGGGAAGGGTAGGCAGGGGGCTTCTCCAAGAGACCCAGTACTTC. The genes are TRBV28 and TRBJ2-5; TRBD1 aligns across 8 bases. V shed 6 bases and J 1 base; nucleotides not matched to a gene: 16. CDR3 length: 18 amino acids. Germline-derived CDR1 and CDR2 are MDHEN and SYDVKM.

The V gene is TRBV19, the J gene TRBJ2-5; D is unresolved. Germline V lookup: CDR1 LNHDA, CDR2 SQIVND (reference sequence). This CDR3 is built from 11 residues. The V end was cut by 2 bases, the J end by 5 bases, with 3 bases between. The CDR3 loop is CASSISETQYF. CDR3 nucleotide sequence: TGTGCCAGTAGTATATCGGAGACCCAGTACTTC.

The chain has TRBV28 and TRBJ2-6; a possible D gene is TRBD2 (5 bases). CDR3 length: 16 amino acids. The V end lost 2 bases, the J end lost 2 bases, and 10 bases lay between the germline ends. Germline-derived CDR1 and CDR2 are MDHEN and SYDVKM. CDR3 loop: CASSLPRGTGANVLTF. CDR3 bases: TGTGCCAGCAGTTTACCACGGGGAACTGGGGCCAACGTCCTGACTTTC.

The chain is built from TRBV18 and TRBJ2-2; TRBD2 might be the D (5 bases). The CDR3 sequence is 16 residues long. Trimming pared 1 base from V and 1 base from J, leaving 10 bases between. Germline V gene sequence: CDR1 KGHSH, CDR2 LQKENI. The CDR3 loop is CASSPRRLRNTGELFF. The CDR3, as DNA: TGTGCCAGCTCACCACGCAGACTAAGGAACACCGGGGAGCTGTTTTTT.

CDR3 region: CATSTITGQGIGYTF. The CDR3 DNA reads as TGTGCCACCAGCACCATTACGGGACAGGGGATCGGCTACACCTTC. The chain combines TRBV15 with TRBJ1-2, with TRBD1 matching over 10 bases. V gave up 4 bases and J gave up 8 bases; unmatched junction bases: 10. This CDR3 is 15 amino acids long. The germline gives CDR1 LNHNV, CDR2 YYDKDF (reference sequence).

The rearrangement links TRBV7-8 to TRBJ2-7, with TRBD2 matching 8 bases. This CDR3 is built from 17 residues. With 1 base clipped from V and 3 bases from J, the junction kept 11 bases outside the gene matches. Germline V lookup: CDR1 SGHVS, CDR2 FQNEAQ. The CDR3 sequence is CASSLEVQAGDGYEQYF. The CDR3 region has the DNA TGTGCCAGCAGCTTAGAGGTTCAAGCGGGAGATGGCTACGAGCAGTACTTC.

The chain couples TRBV6-5 to TRBJ1-3; D unclear. The V gene lost 0 bases and the J gene lost 2 bases, with 5 bases spanning the gap. Germline CDR1 and CDR2: MNHEY and SVGAGI. The CDR3 loop spans 14 amino acids. The CDR3 is CASSYSRAGNTIYF. The CDR3 DNA follows: TGTGCCAGCAGTTACTCGAGAGCTGGAAACACCATATATTTT.

V is TRBV7-9 and J is TRBJ2-1; D uncertain. The CDR3 is 13 residues long. Between the trimmed V and J ends, which lost 5 bases and 0 bases, there was a span of 5 bases. The germline V gene encodes CDR1 SEHNR and CDR2 FQNEAQ (reference sequence). CDR3 amino acids: CASSPSSYNEQFF. The CDR3 region has the DNA TGTGCCAGCAGCCCCAGCTCCTACAATGAGCAGTTCTTC. Full variable domain (missing parts from reference TRBV7-9 and TRBJ2-1): DTGVSQNPRHKITKRGQNVTFRCDPISEHNRLYWYRQTLGQGPEFLTYFQNEAQLEKSRLLSDRFSAERPKGSFSTLEIQRTEQGDSAMYLCASSPSSYNEQFFGPGTRLTVL.

V and J are TRBV7-6 and TRBJ2-1, with TRBD2 matching over 8 bases. This CDR3 region has 12 residues. After removal of 7 bases from V and 8 bases from J, the junction contained 4 bases not matched to a gene. Looked up from germline, CDR1 is SGHVS and CDR2 is FNYEAQ. The CDR3: CASTTAGDEQFF. The CDR3 DNA sequence: TGTGCCAGCACCACAGCGGGGGATGAGCAGTTCTTC.

V usage is TRBV19 and J usage is TRBJ1-2; D not resolved. This CDR3 is 15 amino acids long. Trimming removed 6 bases at V and 2 bases at J, with 16 bases between. Germline-derived CDR1 and CDR2 are LNHDA and SQIVND (reference sequence). CDR3 region: CASSPSGKGNYGYTF. Here the CDR3 DNA reads TGTGCCAGTAGCCCCTCCGGGAAGGGAAACTATGGCTACACCTTC.

This clone was seen a handful of times. The rearrangement joins TRBV10-2 to TRBJ1-5; D is uncertain. V was trimmed by 3 bases and J by 7 bases, leaving 22 bases between them. Germline V gives CDR1 WSHSY, CDR2 SAAADI. This CDR3 region has 17 residues. The CDR3 DNA is TGCGCCAGCAGTGATGTCGGTTGGGCATCGGCAGGCCAGCCCCAGCATTTT. Its translation: CASSDVGWASAGQPQHF.

This sequence joins TRBV6-5 and TRBJ1-2, with TRBD1 matching 10 bases. This CDR3 has 14 amino acids. V lost 2 bases to trimming and J lost 7 bases; unmatched junction nucleotides: 4. CDR1 is MNHEY, CDR2 SVGAGI, per germline. CDR3 coding DNA: TGTGCCAGCAGTTACCCGGGACAGGGGTTTGGCTACACCTTC. Amino acids: CASSYPGQGFGYTF.

The chain recombines TRBV19 with TRBJ2-3; no firm D call. This CDR3 comprises 14 residues. The germline V gene has CDR1 LNHDA and CDR2 SQIVND (reference sequence). Trimming shortened V by 10 bases and J by 6 bases, and 20 bases separated the two germline ends. The DNA of the CDR3 is TGTGCCACCATCAGTGGAAGCGCTGGGGATACGCAGTATTTT. This codes for CATISGSAGDTQYF.

The rearrangement joins TRBV28 to TRBJ2-5; 7 positions match TRBD1. The CDR3 contains 16 residues. The germline V gene has CDR1 MDHEN and CDR2 SYDVKM. The trim removed 2 bases at V and 2 bases at J, leaving 8 bases unmatched. CDR3 DNA sequence: TGTGCCAGCAGTTTAGTTGGGACAGCAAAACAAGAGACCCAGTACTTC. This sequence encodes CASSLVGTAKQETQYF.

The genes are TRBV5-1 and TRBJ1-1; D is ambiguous. In germline, CDR1 is SGHRS, CDR2 YFSETQ. This CDR3 comprises 15 residues. The ends were cut back, 0 bases at V and 1 base at J, with 10 bases in the middle. The CDR3 nucleotides are TGCGCCAGCAGCTTGGCCGGGGTTACGAACACTGAAGCTTTCTTT. Its translation: CASSLAGVTNTEAFF.

The chain recombines TRBV19 with TRBJ1-5; TRBD1 aligns across 9 bases. V trimming: 7 bases; J trimming: 4 bases; junction bases outside the gene matches: 8. The CDR3 spans 15 residues. Germline values: CDR1 LNHDA, CDR2 SQIVND (reference sequence). The CDR3 loop is CASILGQGLNQPQHF. CDR3 nucleotides: TGTGCCAGTATCCTGGGACAGGGCTTGAATCAGCCCCAGCATTTT.

The rearrangement links TRBV19 to TRBJ1-1; possibly TRBD1 for D (6 bases). The V and J ends lost 1 base and 6 bases respectively, with 9 bases between them. Germline lookup yields CDR1 LNHDA and CDR2 SQIVND (reference sequence). The CDR3 runs 13 residues. This CDR3 reads CASSIGGGAEAFF. CDR3 in DNA: TGTGCCAGTAGTATAGGTGGGGGCGCTGAAGCTTTCTTT.

This clone was picked up one time. This rearrangement joins TRBV19 to TRBJ2-2, with D possibly TRBD2 on 5 matching bases. V was trimmed by 4 bases and J by 6 bases, leaving 12 bases between them. Germline V CDR1 and CDR2: LNHDA, SQIVND (reference sequence). The length of the CDR3 is 14 residues. CDR3 in DNA: TGTGCCAGTAGTAGTGCATTGAGGGCCGGGGAGCTGTTTTTT. This sequence encodes CASSSALRAGELFF.

This clone has only a few counts. This rearrangement joins TRBV6-1 to TRBJ1-5; unclear D gene. The CDR3 runs 13 residues. From germline, CDR1 is MNHNS and CDR2 SASEGT. V was shortened by 8 bases and J by 5 bases, with 13 bases between the two germline ends. In nucleotides, the CDR3 is TGTGCCAGCCTAGTGACGTCTGATCAGCCCCAGCATTTT. Amino acids: CASLVTSDQPQHF.

V is TRBV28 and J is TRBJ1-5, with D hard to call. The CDR3 sequence is 14 residues long. V gave up 5 bases and J gave up 0 bases, with 8 bases separating them. In germline, CDR1 is MDHEN, CDR2 SYDVKM. In nucleotides, the CDR3 is TGTGCCAGCAGTCCTAATTATAGCAATCAGCCCCAGCATTTT. As protein: CASSPNYSNQPQHF. Combining the CDR3 with reference TRBV28 and TRBJ1-5 gives the whole variable domain DVKVTQSSRYLVKRTGEKVFLECVQDMDHENMFWYRQDPGLGLRLIYFSYDVKMKEKGDIPEGYSVSREKKERFSLILESASTNQTSMYLCASSPNYSNQPQHFGDGTRLSIL.

This chain links TRBV25-1 with TRBJ1-1; 7 bases agree with TRBD1. J lost 3 bases, V lost 7 bases, and 8 bases had no gene match. The CDR3 length is 14 residues. Germline CDR1 and CDR2: MGHDK and SYGVNS. CDR3 sequence (DNA): TGTGCCAGCATGCAGACAGGGATGTACACTGAAGCTTTCTTT. Protein product: CASMQTGMYTEAFF.

The chain carries TRBV5-1 and TRBJ2-7, with 8 bases identical to TRBD1. V was clipped by 4 bases and J by 2 bases; unmatched bases: 5. The CDR3 sequence is 14 residues long. Per the germline V gene, CDR1 is SGHRS and CDR2 is YFSETQ. CDR3 residues: CASSVQGDPYEQYF. The CDR3 DNA reads TGCGCCAGCAGCGTACAGGGGGACCCCTACGAGCAGTACTTC.